This is a list of T cell receptor beta chains from one sample in a study of CD8+ T cells in alopecia areata. Produced via immunoSEQ multiplex PCR; TCRdb's table is partial and in-frame only. The repertoire holds 150,000 to 200,000 clones, with 64% as singletons. This specimen consisted of CD4+ T cells sorted from blood, obtained at approximately week 49, from a patient treated with tofacitinib. These receptors all stem from a human donor with alopecia areata. The CDR3 runs from the conserved cysteine through the conserved F or W. The order of the fields is V gene, D gene, J gene, clone size, CDR3 protein, CDR3 DNA. The D gene is left open where the match is weak. Expanded clones get a size class; other rows say once, few or many, or leave the size out.

TRBV29-1,NA,TRBJ1-2,once,CSVGFRAAPHGYTF,TGCAGCGTTGGGTTTCGGGCAGCTCCCCATGGCTACACCTTC
TRBV30,TRBD1,TRBJ2-1,NA,CAGEYRGSYNEQFF,TGTGCCGGGGAATACAGGGGTTCCTACAATGAGCAGTTCTTC
TRBV7-2,NA,TRBJ1-1,few,CASRLVAQDKWEAFF,TGTGCCAGCAGATTAGTGGCACAGGACAAGTGGGAAGCTTTCTTT
TRBV7-6,NA,TRBJ2-1,NA,CASRTVQGPYNEQFF,TGTGCCAGCAGAACCGTTCAGGGCCCCTACAATGAGCAGTTCTTC
TRBV5-1,NA,TRBJ2-1,NA,CASSIIRPGWDSYGGHEQFF,TGCGCCAGCAGCATAATACGGCCTGGTTGGGACTCCTATGGAGGACATGAGCAGTTCTTC
TRBV9,NA,TRBJ1-2,NA,CASSATGNYGYTF,TGTGCCAGCAGCGCAACAGGGAACTATGGCTACACCTTC
TRBV4-2,TRBD2,TRBJ2-7,NA,CASSQDRLAGEQYF,TGTGCCAGCAGCCAAGATCGGCTAGCGGGCGAGCAGTACTTC
TRBV11-1,NA,TRBJ2-3,few,CASSVRDTDTQYF,TGTGCCAGCAGCGTTCGGGATACAGATACGCAGTATTTT
TRBV11-1,NA,TRBJ2-3,few,CASSFGDTQYF,TGTGCCAGCAGCTTTGGCGATACGCAGTATTTT
TRBV14,TRBD2,TRBJ2-5,few,CASSLPGTSALETQYF,TGTGCCAGCAGCCTGCCTGGGACTAGCGCTCTGGAGACCCAGTACTTC
TRBV5-1,NA,TRBJ1-1,few,CASSLAWGNQNTEAFF,TGCGCCAGCAGCTTGGCCTGGGGAAACCAGAACACTGAAGCTTTCTTT
TRBV5-6,NA,TRBJ1-4,NA,CASSRDYGEKLFF,TGTGCCAGCAGCCGGGACTACGGTGAAAAACTGTTTTTT
TRBV29-1,NA,TRBJ1-1,few,CSVELRNTEAFF,TGCAGCGTTGAACTGAGGAACACTGAAGCTTTCTTT